A selection of T cell receptor beta chains follows, all from one sample in a study of cytomegalovirus exposure and HLA in healthy donors. Sequencing was performed with immunoSEQ multiplex PCR; in TCRdb, only in-frame clones are kept and a portion is missing. Among roughly 230,000 clones listed, about 88% were seen once. The sample consisted of PBMCs. These receptors were taken from a girl aged 2-10 years in good health and CMV-seronegative. CDR3s include the opening cysteine and the closing phenylalanine or tryptophan.

>TRBJ1-1|TRBV4-1
CASSQDAWDRGMDTEAFF
>TRBJ2-3|TRBV1
CTSSPVGEDTDTQYF
>TRBJ2-3|TRBV11-1
CASSLIVFHTQYF
>TRBJ1-1|TRBV5-4
CASSLWHMNTEAFF
>TRBJ2-3|TRBV5-4
CASSLDSGLRLTDTQYF
>TRBJ2-7|TRBV6-4
CASRPGTSGGRLFYEQYF
>TRBJ2-3|TRBV5-5
CASSPDWGTQYF
>TRBJ2-3|TRBV5-1
CASSFGDQGHTDTQYF
>TRBJ1-2|TRBV9
CASSLPVNWGYTF
>TRBJ1-4|TRBV5-6
CASSLSPGNNEKLFF
>TRBJ1-5|TRBV4-1
CASSQLVSNQPQHF
>TRBJ2-2|TRBV9
CASTPGTGAAGELFF
>TRBJ1-1|TRBV6-5
CASSYARGFEAFF
>TRBJ1-1|TRBV19
CASSISQGALGKQAFF
>TRBJ1-5|TRBV7-8
CASSPPPGVVQPQHF
>TRBJ2-4|TRBV4-1
CASSQVGPRGSENIQYF
>TRBJ2-4|TRBV2
CASSDQGLAKNIQYF
>TRBJ2-2|TRBV7-9
CASSTRLAGVFGELFF
>TRBJ1-1|TRBV7-9
CASSLEGGGGGKSTEAFF
>TRBJ2-5|TRBV18
CASSLTSGALPTRETQYF
>TRBJ2-5|TRBV19
CASSIGQGVIETQYF
>TRBJ2-1|TRBV7-2
CASSLELAGYNEQFF
>TRBJ2-3|TRBV11-2
CASSLNWRESTDTQYF
>TRBJ2-5|TRBV5-4
CASSPPSSGTQYF
>TRBJ2-5|TRBV27
CASGALAGGRETQYF
>TRBJ1-3|TRBV9
CASSADILRNTIYF
>TRBJ2-2|TRBV9
CASSDGPHTGELFF
>TRBJ2-2|TRBV15
CATSRDGTGVFNGELFF
>TRBJ2-7|TRBV15
CATSRGGGTGSYEQYF